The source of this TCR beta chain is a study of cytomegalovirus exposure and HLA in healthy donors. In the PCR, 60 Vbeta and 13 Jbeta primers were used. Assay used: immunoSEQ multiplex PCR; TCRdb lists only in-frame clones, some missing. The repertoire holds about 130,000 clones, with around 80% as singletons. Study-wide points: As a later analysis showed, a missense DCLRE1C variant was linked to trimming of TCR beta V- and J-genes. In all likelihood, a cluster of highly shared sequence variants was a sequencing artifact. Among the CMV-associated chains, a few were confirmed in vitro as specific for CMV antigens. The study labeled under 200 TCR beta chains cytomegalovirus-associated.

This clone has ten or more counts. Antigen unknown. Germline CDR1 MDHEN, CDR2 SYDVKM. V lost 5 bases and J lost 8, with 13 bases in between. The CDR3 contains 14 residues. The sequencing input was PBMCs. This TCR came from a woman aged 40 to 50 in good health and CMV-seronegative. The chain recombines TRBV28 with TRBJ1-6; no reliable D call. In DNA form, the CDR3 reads TGTGCCAGCAGTCCACAGCCGTATTATTCACCCCTCCACTTT. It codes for CASSPQPYYSPLHF.